This T cell receptor (beta chain) was observed in a study of OX40 agonist ivuxolimab in advanced cancers. The study, taken as a whole, reports: Expanded clones belonging to CD8+ T cells outnumbered, on average, those of CD4+.

The table came from immunoSEQ multiplex PCR; TCRdb's copy has only in-frame clones and leaves some out. Among roughly 72,000 clones, 89% were seen once, and the ten largest hold about an eighth. As to this clone: Its antigen is unknown.

This TCR derives from an adult with an advanced solid tumor such as melanoma, head and neck, liver or kidney cancer. The sample in question was CD4+ or CD8+ T cells sorted from blood, obtained in a trial of the OX40 agonist ivuxolimab.

The DNA of the CDR3 is TGTGCCAGCAGCTTAGATGGTAGGGGATCGGATACGCAGTATTTT. Protein product: CASSLDGRGSDTQYF. The rearrangement links TRBV11-3 to TRBJ2-3, with D perhaps TRBD1 (5 bases). The CDR3 runs 15 residues. The V gene's germline CDR1 is SGHNT and CDR2 YENEEA. V lost 0 bases and J 6 bases, leaving 13 bases between the germline ends.